The 26 T cell receptor beta chains below come from one sample, sequenced in a study of blood T cell repertoires in COVID-19. Method: immunoSEQ multiplex PCR; TCRdb's copy keeps in-frame clones and lacks some. The table has around 200,000 clones, around four fifths seen once. Input material: peripheral blood. The origin of the receptors is a man aged 45-65 years with active or convalescent COVID-19.

The chain employs TRBV6-2 or TRBV6-3 and TRBJ2-7; a weak D match, TRBD1 (7 bases). The CDR3 is 15 amino acids. Trimming shortened V by 3 bases and J by 7 bases, and 19 bases separated the two germline ends. In germline, CDR1 is MNHEY, CDR2 SVGEGT. The CDR3 protein is CASSYHDREVREQYF. In DNA form, the CDR3 reads TGTGCCAGCAGTTATCACGACAGGGAGGTTCGGGAGCAGTACTTC.

This chain uses TRBV28 with TRBJ1-1, with a weak D call TRBD1 (5 bases). V was trimmed by 7 bases and J by 5 bases, leaving 17 bases between them. Germline values: CDR1 MDHEN, CDR2 SYDVKM. The CDR3 spans 14 residues. The CDR3 sequence is CASTLSGARTEAFF. CDR3 coding DNA: TGTGCCAGCACTCTAAGCGGGGCGAGGACTGAAGCTTTCTTT.

The V and J genes are TRBV24-1 and TRBJ2-3, with TRBD2 identical over 7 bases. The CDR3 extends over 16 amino acids. CDR1 and CDR2 from the germline V gene are KGHDR and SFDVKD. V lost 4 bases to trimming and J lost 2 bases; unmatched junction nucleotides: 8. The CDR3: CATSDPTSRHTDTQYF. CDR3 coding DNA: TGTGCCACCAGTGACCCGACTAGCAGACACACAGATACGCAGTATTTT.

The rearrangement links TRBV30 to TRBJ1-5; D unclear. The CDR3 extends over 15 amino acids. The germline CDR1 and CDR2 sequences are GTSNPN and SVGIG (reference sequence). Trimming cost V 1 base and J 3 bases, with 13 bases left between them. CDR3 sequence (DNA): TGTGCCTGGAGTGGCCCCGCGGGGAACAATCAGCCCCAGCATTTT. Translating it yields CAWSGPAGNNQPQHF.

This clone has just one count. J is TRBJ1-2 and V is TRBV12-3 or TRBV12-4; D perhaps matches TRBD1 (5 bases). The ends were cut back, 3 bases at V and 6 bases at J, with 11 bases in the middle. This CDR3 has 13 residues. As DNA, the CDR3 is TGTGCCAGCAGTTTTAGGGAGGGGAATGGCTACACCTTC. The encoded protein is CASSFREGNGYTF.

The chain has TRBV28 and TRBJ1-1; D is unclear. The V end lost 4 bases, the J end lost 5 bases, and 17 bases lay between the germline ends. This CDR3 region has 15 residues. Germline CDR1 MDHEN, CDR2 SYDVKM. The CDR3 nucleotides read TGTGCCAGCAGTTCACTCTCTTTTCCGGGAACTGAAGCTTTCTTT. Its protein is CASSSLSFPGTEAFF.

The rearrangement joins TRBV6-5 to TRBJ1-2; the D is unclear. Between the trimmed V and J ends, which lost 5 bases and 8 bases, there was a span of 12 bases. Germline-derived CDR1 and CDR2 are MNHEY and SVGAGI. The CDR3 is made up of 12 amino acids. Here the CDR3 DNA reads TGTGCCAGCAGTAATGCGGGATCCGGCTACACCTTC. It specifies CASSNAGSGYTF.

This chain links TRBV18 with TRBJ1-5; D remains unclear. Germline-derived CDR1 and CDR2 are KGHSH and LQKENI. The V end lost 0 bases, the J end lost 1 base, and 10 bases lay between the germline ends. The CDR3 sequence is 16 residues long. Written as DNA, the CDR3 is TGTGCCAGCTCACCACCGTGGAGTACCAGCAATCAGCCCCAGCATTTT. Its translation: CASSPPWSTSNQPQHF.

The V gene is TRBV18, the J gene TRBJ2-5; the match to TRBD1 covers 10 bases. The germline gives CDR1 KGHSH, CDR2 LQKENI. Germline trimming cut 4 bases from V and 5 bases from J; bases unmatched to any gene: 7. CDR3 length equals 15 residues. The CDR3 is CASSRDRGLGETQYF. Here the CDR3 DNA reads TGTGCCAGCTCACGTGACAGGGGGCTTGGGGAGACCCAGTACTTC.

This chain uses TRBV4-1 with TRBJ1-2, with D hard to call. Germline loops: CDR1 MGHRA, CDR2 YSYEKL. This CDR3 is 15 amino acids long. V lost 0 bases and J lost 2, with 10 bases in between. CDR3 DNA: TGCGCCAGCAGCCAAGATTCCAGGCTCAACTATGGCTACACCTTC. Protein: CASSQDSRLNYGYTF.

The gene calls are TRBV5-1 and TRBJ1-5; 8 bases fit TRBD1. V lost 4 bases and J lost 0; bases outside the gene matches: 6. Germline V gene lookup returns CDR1 SGHRS and CDR2 YFSETQ. The CDR3 length is 16 residues. CDR3 coding DNA: TGCGCCAGCAGCCCTGGACAGGGCAATAGCAATCAGCCCCAGCATTTT. Protein product: CASSPGQGNSNQPQHF.

This sequence joins TRBV5-1 and TRBJ2-5; D not resolved. CDR3 length equals 15 residues. Germline loops: CDR1 SGHRS, CDR2 YFSETQ. Trimming took 4 bases from V and 2 from J, leaving 15 bases between them. This chain's CDR3 is CASSPWAAGQETQYF. For the CDR3, the DNA is TGCGCCAGCAGCCCCTGGGCCGCCGGACAAGAGACCCAGTACTTC.

The table lists this clone with a count of one. The CDR3 sequence is CSVARGTDTQYF. The DNA for the CDR3 is TGCAGCGTTGCCCGGGGAACAGATACGCAGTATTTT. The chain couples TRBV29-1 to TRBJ2-3, with TRBD2 as a possible D gene (5 bases). Germline V gives CDR1 SQVTM, CDR2 ANQGSEA. The ends were cut back, 4 bases at V and 3 bases at J, with 8 bases in the middle. The CDR3 contains 12 residues.

Many counts were recorded for this clone. The chain recombines TRBV6-6 with TRBJ1-1, with D tentatively TRBD1 (6 bases). V lost 1 base to trimming and J lost 4 bases, with 16 bases between them. Germline-derived CDR1 and CDR2 are MNHNY and SVGAGI (reference sequence). This CDR3 contains 16 residues. The CDR3 here is CASSYFRLTGLTEAFF. CDR3 in DNA: TGTGCCAGCAGTTACTTTCGACTTACAGGGCTCACTGAAGCTTTCTTT.

This clone was picked up a small number of times. This chain links TRBV7-3 with TRBJ1-6; perhaps TRBD1 as D (5 bases). Deletions cut 2 bases from V and 4 bases from J, with 9 bases between. Germline V gene data show CDR1 as SGHTA and CDR2 as FQGTGA. The CDR3 totals 15 residues. CDR3 nucleotides: TGTGCCAGCAGCTTATTAGGGGCGTATAATTCACCCCTCCACTTT. Encoded protein: CASSLLGAYNSPLHF.

The CDR3 region has the DNA TGCGCCAGCAGGCTTCTTGGGACTAGCGGCAACAATGAGCAGTTCTTC. Translating it yields CASRLLGTSGNNEQFF. The chain carries TRBV4-1 and TRBJ2-1, with TRBD2 identical over 11 bases. The CDR3 consists of 16 residues. V lost 6 bases to trimming and J lost 5 bases; unmatched junction nucleotides: 9. Germline values: CDR1 MGHRA, CDR2 YSYEKL.

The V gene is TRBV2, the J gene TRBJ2-3; 7 bases align to TRBD1. Germline V gene sequence: CDR1 SNHLY, CDR2 FYNNEI. J lost 0 bases, V lost 6 bases, and 6 bases had no gene match. This CDR3 is built from 15 residues. The CDR3 DNA follows: TGTGCCAGCAGCTCCGGACAGGCTAGCACAGATACGCAGTATTTT. This encodes CASSSGQASTDTQYF.

J is TRBJ2-3 and V is TRBV6-5; a possible D gene is TRBD2 (5 bases). From germline, CDR1 is MNHEY and CDR2 SVGAGI. The CDR3 is made up of 13 amino acids. V lost 7 bases and J lost 2, with 10 bases in between. CDR3 amino acids: CASNRLPTDTQYF. The DNA of the CDR3 is TGTGCCAGCAACCGACTACCCACAGATACGCAGTATTTT.

This chain joins TRBV27 and TRBJ1-2; 8 nucleotides align to TRBD1. Per germline, CDR1 MNHEY and CDR2 SMNVEV (reference sequence). J gave up 8 bases and V 4 bases, and 15 bases lay outside the gene matches. This CDR3 is 16 amino acids long. CDR3 coding DNA: TGTGCCAGCAGTTCCGGGACAGGCCGAGAGAGAGGCGGCTACACCTTC. This encodes CASSSGTGRERGGYTF.

This chain joins TRBV7-2 and TRBJ1-1; maybe TRBD1 (5 bases). This CDR3 comprises 14 residues. The germline CDR1 and CDR2 sequences are SGHTA and FQGNSA. V was pared by 6 bases and J by 5 bases, with 16 bases between. CDR3 DNA sequence: TGTGCCAGCAGTTTCCAGGGTGAGGCGACTGAAGCTTTCTTT. Its protein product is CASSFQGEATEAFF.

The chain combines TRBV18 with TRBJ2-7; tentative D call: TRBD2 (5 bases). Germline-derived CDR1 and CDR2 are KGHSH and LQKENI. V dropped 3 bases and J dropped 1 base, with 7 bases sitting between them. The CDR3 covers 13 residues. Here the CDR3 DNA reads TGTGCCAGCTCACCCCGGGGATCCTACGAGCAGTACTTC. This sequence encodes CASSPRGSYEQYF.

This chain uses TRBV7-2 with TRBJ2-7, with a weak D call TRBD1 (8 bases). Germline loops: CDR1 SGHTA, CDR2 FQGNSA. Trimming took 1 base from V and 3 from J, leaving 22 bases between them. CDR3 length: 18 amino acids. CDR3 region: CASSLVTGGASYYYEQYF. The CDR3 DNA follows: TGTGCCAGCAGCTTAGTTACAGGGGGGGCCAGCTACTACTACGAGCAGTACTTC.

V and J are TRBV21-1 and TRBJ1-2. TRBV21-1 is an annotated pseudogene. The CDR3 extends over 11 amino acids. The CDR3 DNA reads TGTGCCAGCTTGGCGTGGGGGGACTACACCTTC. Translation: CASLAWGDYTF.

This chain uses TRBV12-2 with TRBJ1-3; the D call TRBD1 from the table was never checked on the DNA. TRBV12-2 is a recognized pseudogene. This CDR3 has 15 amino acids. This CDR3 is CASRWDRGSGNTIYF. The CDR3 nucleotides read TGTGCAAGTCGCTGGGACAGGGGTTCTGGAAACACCATATATTTT.

The chain employs TRBV6-5 and TRBJ1-2; D ambiguous. This CDR3 region has 14 residues. Trimming took off 6 bases at V and 2 bases at J, with 13 bases between the two ends. The germline CDR1 and CDR2 sequences are MNHEY and SVGAGI. CDR3 protein: CASRSGDGNYGYTF. Written as DNA, the CDR3 is TGTGCCAGCAGGAGCGGGGATGGGAACTATGGCTACACCTTC.

The chain couples TRBV30 to TRBJ2-1; D is unclear. The ends were cut back, 7 bases at V and 2 bases at J, with 6 bases in the middle. This CDR3 spans 11 amino acids. Looked up from germline, CDR1 is GTSNPN and CDR2 is SVGIG (reference sequence). This CDR3 is CASETYNEQFF. In nucleotides, the CDR3 is TGTGCCTCGGAGACCTACAATGAGCAGTTCTTC.